Shown below are 16 T cell receptor beta chains from a single sample sequenced in a study of cytomegalovirus exposure and HLA in healthy donors. It was with 60 Vbeta and 13 Jbeta primers that the PCR ran. TCRdb's copy holds only in-frame clones and misses some; the assay was immunoSEQ multiplex PCR. The sample includes about 150,000 clones, about 78% of them seen just once. The source material was PBMCs. These receptors all stem from a male donor in good health and CMV-seronegative.

The chain is built from TRBV6-4 and TRBJ1-4; 8 positions match TRBD1. Losses at the gene ends were 1 base for V and 7 bases for J; bases not matched to a gene: 8. This CDR3 comprises 16 residues. Germline CDR1 MRHNA, CDR2 SNTAGT. The CDR3 loop is CASSDYGQGSREKLFF. The CDR3 region has the DNA TGTGCCAGCAGTGACTATGGACAGGGCTCGCGTGAAAAACTGTTTTTT.

V gene TRBV18 combines with J gene TRBJ1-3; no reliable D call. The CDR3 has 15 residues. The germline V and J ends were trimmed by 6 bases and 0 bases, with 12 bases remaining between them. Germline values: CDR1 KGHSH, CDR2 LQKENI. The CDR3 region is CASSEAVSSGNTIYF. CDR3 bases: TGTGCCAGCTCTGAGGCCGTGAGCTCTGGAAACACCATATATTTT. Supplemented by reference TRBV18 and TRBJ1-3, the full variable domain reads NAGVMQNPRHLVRRRGQEARLRCSPMKGHSHVYWYRQLPEEGLKFMVYLQKENIIDESGMPKERFSAEFPKEGPSILRIQQVVRGDSAAYFCASSEAVSSGNTIYFGEGSWLTVV.

Notes on this clone: The germline gene is not matched at one end of the junction; a read error may be the cause. The chain combines TRBV7-3 with TRBJ2-1, with 7 bases fitting TRBD2. Germline CDR1 and CDR2: SGHTA and FQGTGA. The CDR3 runs 15 residues. CDR3: CASSITSDPYNEQFF. In DNA, the CDR3 is TGTGCCAGCAGCATAACTAGCGACCCCTACAATGAGCAGTTCTTC.

This clone appeared a few times. The chain has TRBV10-3 and TRBJ1-1; D is uncertain. There are 13 residues in the CDR3. Germline loops: CDR1 ENHRY, CDR2 SYGVKD. Trimming took 4 bases from V and 1 from J, leaving 7 bases between them. CDR3: CAISVDENTEAFF. CDR3 DNA: TGTGCCATCAGTGTAGATGAGAACACTGAAGCTTTCTTT.

This clone was seen only a few times. The J gene is TRBJ2-3, the V gene TRBV14; tentatively, D is TRBD2 (6 bases). This CDR3 has 16 residues. Trimming shortened V by 6 bases and J by 8 bases, and 24 bases separated the two germline ends. CDR1 is SGHDN and CDR2 is FVKESK in the germline V gene. This CDR3 is CASSRGTGINLATQYF. The CDR3 DNA reads as TGTGCCAGCAGTCGCGGGACTGGGATAAATTTGGCTACGCAGTATTTT.

The J gene is TRBJ2-5, the V gene TRBV5-6; no reliable D call. Germline V gene lookup returns CDR1 SGHDT and CDR2 YYEEEE. The CDR3 totals 13 residues. Trimming took 0 bases from V and 2 from J, leaving 5 bases between them. DNA for the CDR3: TGTGCCAGCAGCTTGGTACAGCAAGAGACCCAGTACTTC. It is translated as CASSLVQQETQYF. Combining the CDR3 with reference TRBV5-6 and TRBJ2-5 gives the whole variable domain DAGVTQSPTHLIKTRGQQVTLRCSPKSGHDTVSWYQQALGQGPQFIFQYYEEEERQRGNFPDRFSGHQFPNYSSELNVNALLLGDSALYLCASSLVQQETQYFGPGTRLLVL.

This chain connects TRBV9 to TRBJ1-2; no clear D gene. Per the germline V gene, CDR1 is SGDLS and CDR2 is YYNGEE. V gave up 1 base and J gave up 5 bases, with 12 bases separating them. The length of the CDR3 is 14 residues. CDR3 sequence reads: CASSVTGIGYGYTF. CDR3 sequence (DNA): TGTGCCAGCAGCGTAACGGGGATTGGGTATGGCTACACCTTC.

V and J are TRBV4-2 and TRBJ1-4; no reliable D call. V was trimmed by 0 bases and J by 5 bases, leaving 10 bases between them. CDR3 length: 15 amino acids. Germline-derived CDR1 and CDR2 are LGHNA and YNFKEQ. The DNA of the CDR3 is TGTGCCAGCAGCCAAGAGGCGGTCCCAAATGAAAAACTGTTTTTT. Translation: CASSQEAVPNEKLFF.

This sequence joins TRBV11-2 and TRBJ2-7, with 11 bases fitting TRBD1. With V trimmed by 2 bases and J by 3 bases, 9 bases remained unmatched. Germline-derived CDR1 and CDR2 are SGHAT and FQNNGV. The CDR3 spans 17 residues. The CDR3 sequence is CASSLRGGQGGLYEQYF. The CDR3 region has the DNA TGTGCCAGCAGCTTACGGGGGGGACAGGGGGGACTCTACGAGCAGTACTTC.

As for this clone: Germline is not matched at one junction end, which may reflect a read error. The chain recombines TRBV5-4 with TRBJ2-1; D ambiguous. The CDR3 extends over 13 amino acids. Germline CDR1 SGHNT, CDR2 YYREEE (reference sequence). The CDR3 DNA is TGTGCCAGCAGCTTGTCGTCCTCCAATGAGCAGTTCTTC. Encoded protein: CASSLSSSNEQFF.

V usage is TRBV29-1 and J usage is TRBJ2-7, with 11 bases identical to TRBD2. CDR3 size: 15 residues. J gave up 1 base and V 7 bases, and 9 bases lay outside the gene matches. CDR1 is SQVTM and CDR2 is ANQGSEA in the germline V gene. The CDR3 spells CSAGLAGTKSYEQYF. The CDR3 nucleotides are TGCAGCGCCGGACTAGCGGGTACCAAATCCTACGAGCAGTACTTC.

The chain joins TRBV4-3 to TRBJ2-2; a weak D match, TRBD1 (5 bases). The V and J ends lost 2 bases and 6 bases respectively, with 13 bases between them. Germline V gene lookup returns CDR1 LGHNA and CDR2 YSLEER. The CDR3 is made up of 15 amino acids. Here the CDR3 DNA reads TGCGCCAGCAGCCAACTCGCGGTAGGGGCCGGGGAGCTGTTTTTT. It specifies CASSQLAVGAGELFF.

This chain joins TRBV28 and TRBJ2-6; D is perhaps TRBD1 (6 bases). V was pared by 6 bases and J by 1 base, with 16 bases between. CDR3 size: 17 residues. In germline, CDR1 is MDHEN, CDR2 SYDVKM. The CDR3 loop is CASSPDGTGSGANVLTF. DNA for the CDR3: TGTGCCAGCAGCCCAGATGGTACAGGGTCTGGGGCCAACGTCCTGACTTTC.

In its sample, this clone was seen a few times. The J gene is TRBJ2-1, the V gene TRBV6-4, with TRBD2 identical over 13 bases. The trim removed 5 bases at V and 3 bases at J, leaving 4 bases unmatched. The CDR3 has 16 residues. The germline V gene encodes CDR1 MRHNA and CDR2 SNTAGT. The chain's CDR3 is CASSPTSGRFYNEQFF. The DNA of the CDR3 is TGTGCCAGCAGTCCGACTAGCGGGAGGTTCTACAATGAGCAGTTCTTC.

The CDR3 reads CASRTGGGVYEQYF. In DNA, the CDR3 is TGTGCCAGCAGAACGGGGGGGGGAGTCTACGAGCAGTACTTC. The chain has TRBV27 and TRBJ2-7; 8 nucleotides align to TRBD2. CDR3 length equals 14 residues. Losses at the gene ends were 6 bases for V and 3 bases for J; bases not matched to a gene: 7. The V gene's germline CDR1 is MNHEY and CDR2 SMNVEV (reference sequence).

The chain recombines TRBV2 with TRBJ2-3; 7 nucleotides match TRBD2. In germline, CDR1 is SNHLY, CDR2 FYNNEI. V lost 5 bases and J lost 1; bases outside the gene matches: 6. This CDR3 region has 15 residues. CDR3 region: CASSPGAGRTDTQYF. The CDR3 region has the DNA TGTGCCAGCAGTCCAGGAGCGGGGCGCACAGATACGCAGTATTTT. The whole variable domain, remainder taken from reference TRBV2 and TRBJ2-3, is EPEVTQTPSHQVTQMGQEVILRCVPISNHLYFYWYRQILGQKVEFLVSFYNNEISEKSEIFDDQFSVERPDGSNFTLKIRSTKLEDSAMYFCASSPGAGRTDTQYFGPGTRLTVL.